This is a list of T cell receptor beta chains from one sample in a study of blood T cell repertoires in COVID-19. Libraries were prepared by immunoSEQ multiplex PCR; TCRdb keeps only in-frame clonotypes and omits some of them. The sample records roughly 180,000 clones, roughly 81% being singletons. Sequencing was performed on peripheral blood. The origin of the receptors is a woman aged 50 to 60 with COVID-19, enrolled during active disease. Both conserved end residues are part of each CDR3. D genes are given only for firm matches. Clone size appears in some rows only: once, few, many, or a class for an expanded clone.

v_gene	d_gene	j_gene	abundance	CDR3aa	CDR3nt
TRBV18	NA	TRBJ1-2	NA	CASSPKTVNYGYTF	TGTGCCAGCTCACCTAAGACAGTTAACTATGGCTACACCTTC
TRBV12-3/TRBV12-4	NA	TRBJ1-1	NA	CASSLSRVTEAFF	TGTGCCAGCAGTTTATCACGCGTAACTGAAGCTTTCTTT
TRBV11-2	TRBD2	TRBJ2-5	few	CASSSDPLTSGVETQYF	TGTGCCAGCAGCTCAGACCCCCTAACTAGCGGGGTGGAGACCCAGTACTTC
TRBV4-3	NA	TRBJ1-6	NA	CASSQAGYSSPLHF	TGCGCCAGCAGCCAAGCAGGGTACAGTTCACCCCTCCACTTT
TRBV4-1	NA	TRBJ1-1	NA	CASSDRQASNTEAFF	TGCGCCAGCAGCGATAGACAGGCCTCGAACACTGAAGCTTTCTTT
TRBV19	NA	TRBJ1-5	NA	CASSIDLQGNQPQHF	TGTGCCAGTAGTATAGATCTACAGGGCAATCAGCCCCAGCATTTT
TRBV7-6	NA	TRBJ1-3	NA	CASSLDRTLGNTIYF	TGTGCCAGCAGCTTAGACAGGACACTCGGAAACACCATATATTTT
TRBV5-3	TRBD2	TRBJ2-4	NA	CARSLAVAGGRVLTKNIQYF	TGTGCCAGAAGCTTGGCGGTGGCGGGGGGCCGGGTTTTGACCAAAAACATTCAGTACTTC
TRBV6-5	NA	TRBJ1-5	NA	CASILQGPNQPQHF	TGTGCCAGCATTCTACAGGGCCCCAATCAGCCCCAGCATTTT
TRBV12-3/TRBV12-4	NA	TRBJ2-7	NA	CASSPGSYEQYF	TGTGCCAGCAGCCCCGGCTCCTACGAGCAGTACTTC
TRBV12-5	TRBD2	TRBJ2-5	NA	CASGPRLAGGGETQYF	TGTGCTAGTGGTCCCCGACTAGCGGGGGGGGGAGAGACCCAGTACTTC
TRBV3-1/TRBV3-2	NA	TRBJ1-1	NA	CASSHPHVNTEAFF	TGTGCCAGCAGCCACCCCCATGTGAACACTGAAGCTTTCTTT
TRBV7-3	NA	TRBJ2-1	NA	CASSLTSAFPYNEQFF	TGTGCCAGCAGCTTAACTAGCGCTTTTCCCTACAATGAGCAGTTCTTC
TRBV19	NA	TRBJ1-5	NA	CASSIDGSAQPQHF	TGTGCCAGTAGTATAGACGGTTCTGCTCAGCCCCAGCATTTT
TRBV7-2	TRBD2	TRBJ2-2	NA	CASRNRAGGNTGELFF	TGTGCCAGCCGAAACCGAGCGGGGGGAAACACCGGGGAGCTGTTTTTT
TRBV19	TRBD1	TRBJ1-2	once	CASQTGTYGYTF	TGTGCCAGCCAGACAGGGACCTATGGCTACACCTTC
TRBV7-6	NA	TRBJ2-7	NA	CASSLGHGKAYEQYF	TGTGCCAGCAGCCTCGGACACGGCAAAGCCTACGAGCAGTACTTC
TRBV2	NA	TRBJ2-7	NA	CAIRVSYEQYF	TGTGCCATCCGGGTCTCCTACGAGCAGTACTTC
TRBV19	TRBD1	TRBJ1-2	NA	CASSGRTGDGYTF	TGTGCCAGTAGTGGTCGGACAGGGGATGGCTACACCTTC
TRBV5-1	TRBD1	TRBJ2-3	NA	CASSLGDRALTDTQYF	TGCGCCAGCAGCTTGGGCGACAGGGCCCTCACAGATACGCAGTATTTT
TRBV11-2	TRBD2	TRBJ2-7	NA	CASSLRRAGVTYEQYF	TGTGCCAGCAGCTTACGTAGAGCGGGGGTTACCTACGAGCAGTACTTC
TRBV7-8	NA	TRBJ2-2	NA	CASTAQELTPGELFF	TGTGCCAGCACAGCACAGGAATTGACTCCGGGGGAGCTGTTTTTT
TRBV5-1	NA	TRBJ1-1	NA	CASSLEAGRMNTEAFF	TGCGCCAGCAGCTTGGAAGCTGGCAGGATGAACACTGAAGCTTTCTTT
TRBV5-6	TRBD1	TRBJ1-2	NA	CASSLASGQGIYGYTF	TGTGCCAGCAGCTTGGCGTCGGGACAGGGGATCTATGGCTACACCTTC
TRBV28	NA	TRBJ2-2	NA	CASSLSSGSGELFF	TGTGCCAGCAGTTTATCCTCAGGGTCGGGGGAGCTGTTTTTT
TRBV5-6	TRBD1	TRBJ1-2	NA	CASSSFWDREWYGYTF	TGTGCCAGCAGCTCCTTCTGGGACAGGGAGTGGTATGGCTACACCTTC
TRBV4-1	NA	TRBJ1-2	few	CASSQDSERGYTF	TGCGCCAGCAGCCAAGATTCAGAACGTGGCTACACCTTC
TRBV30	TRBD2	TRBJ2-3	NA	CAWSGLAGVGDTQYF	TGTGCCTGGAGTGGACTAGCGGGGGTGGGGGATACGCAGTATTTT
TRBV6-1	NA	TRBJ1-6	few	CASSESRVENSPLHF	TGTGCCAGCAGTGAGTCCAGGGTGGAAAATTCACCCCTCCACTTT
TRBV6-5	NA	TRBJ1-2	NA	CASVEQQGSAGYTF	TGTGCCAGCGTCGAACAACAGGGTTCGGCTGGCTACACCTTC
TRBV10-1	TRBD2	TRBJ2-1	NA	CASSESPRSSMRGVRDEQFF	TGCGCCAGCAGTGAGTCGCCCCGTTCGTCTATGCGGGGGGTAAGGGATGAGCAGTTCTTC